This T cell receptor (beta chain) is from a study of T cell clonality in common variable immunodeficiency. The assay was immunoSEQ multiplex PCR, and TCRdb's table has in-frame clones only and misses some. Listed for the sample are about 40,000 clones, none seen a single time. General study results and limits: In common variable immunodeficiency, TCR beta chains reportedly carried fewer deletions and N-nucleotide insertions.

There are 14 residues in the CDR3. Germline V lookup: CDR1 MNHNS, CDR2 SASEGT. Patients and controls were mostly of Caucasian heritage. Donors gave about 5 to 9 ml heparinized peripheral whole blood. With regard to this clone: Its antigen is unidentified. Sequencing ends 3 residues short of the CDR3 end; the germline J gene provides the rest.

The material sequenced was peripheral blood mononuclear cells. The genes are TRBV6-1 and TRBJ1-2, with D maybe TRBD1 (6 bases). This sequence was found in a person aged 18 to 70 in good health. The CDR3 is CASSEEGGPYDYTF. The CDR3 DNA, read in part, is TGTGCCAGCAGTGAAGAGGGGGGGCCCTACGAC.